What follows are 27 T cell receptor beta chains derived from one specimen sequenced in a study of T cell responses to AZD1222 COVID-19 vaccine. Repertoires were generated with immunoSEQ multiplex PCR, while TCRdb's copy carries only in-frame clones and drops some. The profile shows 100,000 to 150,000 clones, 75% to 90% of them singletons. This specimen consisted of peripheral blood, obtained on day 0 of AZD1222 vaccination. Every receptor here comes from an adult in good health.

The rearrangement links TRBV5-4 to TRBJ2-7, with a possible D match to TRBD1 (5 bases). Germline V gene sequence: CDR1 SGHNT, CDR2 YYREEE (reference sequence). Trimming left V 5 bases short and J 7 bases short, with 10 bases between. This CDR3 contains 11 residues. CDR3 bases: TGTGCCAGCAGTTCAGGGATAGAGCAGTACTTC. It is translated as CASSSGIEQYF.

This clone appeared a few times. The V and J genes are TRBV14 and TRBJ1-6, with D possibly being TRBD1 (5 bases). Trimming left V 7 bases short and J 7 bases short, with 14 bases between. This CDR3 has 14 amino acids. CDR1 and CDR2 (germline): SGHDN, FVKESK. The DNA for the CDR3 is TGTGCCAGCAACGGGGCAGCGACAAATTCACCCCTCCACTTT. As protein: CASNGAATNSPLHF.

The chain employs TRBV4-2 and TRBJ1-2, with D tentatively TRBD1 (5 bases). Germline CDR1 is LGHNA and CDR2 is YNFKEQ. V lost 0 bases to trimming and J lost 2 bases, with 10 bases between them. This CDR3 is 15 amino acids long. CDR3 residues: CASSQDGTGNYGYTF. The DNA of the CDR3 is TGTGCCAGCAGCCAAGATGGGACGGGCAACTATGGCTACACCTTC.

This clone was counted once. The V and J genes are TRBV7-3 and TRBJ2-6; tentative D call: TRBD1 (5 bases). Germline lookup yields CDR1 SGHTA and CDR2 FQGTGA. The CDR3 sequence is 16 residues long. Trimming stripped 2 bases from V and 2 bases from J, with 10 bases between. The CDR3 is CASSLSQGAGANVLTF. CDR3 nucleotides: TGTGCCAGCAGCTTATCTCAGGGCGCTGGGGCCAACGTCCTGACTTTC.

The chain has TRBV27 and TRBJ1-6; no clear D gene. The germline V and J ends were trimmed by 2 bases and 6 bases, with 8 bases remaining between them. The CDR3 sequence is 14 residues long. The V gene's germline CDR1 is MNHEY and CDR2 SMNVEV (reference sequence). The CDR3 spells CASSLTDSNSPLHF. CDR3 nucleotide sequence: TGTGCCAGCAGTTTAACGGACTCTAATTCACCCCTCCACTTT.

The chain employs TRBV18 and TRBJ2-3; possibly TRBD1 or TRBD2 for D (6 bases each). CDR1 and CDR2 from the germline V gene are KGHSH and LQKENI. Trimming shortened V by 3 bases and J by 2 bases, and 15 bases separated the two germline ends. This CDR3 contains 16 residues. In nucleotides, the CDR3 is TGTGCCAGCTCACCTCCCGGGGGCCTTACCACAGATACGCAGTATTTT. Its protein is CASSPPGGLTTDTQYF. The variable domain in full, with the rest retrieved from reference TRBV18 and TRBJ2-3, is NAGVMQNPRHLVRRRGQEARLRCSPMKGHSHVYWYRQLPEEGLKFMVYLQKENIIDESGMPKERFSAEFPKEGPSILRIQQVVRGDSAAYFCASSPPGGLTTDTQYFGPGTRLTVL.

CDR3 nucleotides: TGTGCCAGCAGCTTACAATCCGGAGGGGTAAATGAGCAGTTCTTC. Residues: CASSLQSGGVNEQFF. The chain couples TRBV5-4 to TRBJ2-1, with a possible D match to TRBD2 (6 bases). The CDR3 consists of 15 residues. V lost 2 bases and J 7 bases, leaving 16 bases between the germline ends. Germline V lookup: CDR1 SGHNT, CDR2 YYREEE (reference sequence).

V is TRBV7-2 and J is TRBJ1-6; weak D call: TRBD1 (5 bases). Trimming cost V 1 base and J 6 bases, with 16 bases left between them. The CDR3 consists of 17 residues. Per germline, CDR1 SGHTA and CDR2 FQGNSA. Here the CDR3 DNA reads TGTGCCAGCAGCTTAGGGGGGGAGGGGAGCCTTAATTCACCCCTCCACTTT. Translating it yields CASSLGGEGSLNSPLHF.

V gene TRBV12-3 or TRBV12-4 combines with J gene TRBJ1-2, with D maybe TRBD1 (5 bases). V lost 4 bases and J 4 bases, leaving 7 bases between the germline ends. This CDR3 has 12 residues. The CDR3 DNA reads TGTGCCAGCAGTTGGGGGAGCTATGGCTACACCTTC. Encoded protein: CASSWGSYGYTF.

The chain recombines TRBV14 with TRBJ2-5; D is undetermined. Trimming left V 0 bases short and J 5 bases short, with 10 bases between. Per germline, CDR1 SGHDN and CDR2 FVKESK. CDR3 length equals 14 residues. CDR3 in amino acids: CASSQEVLGETQYF. Written as DNA, the CDR3 is TGTGCCAGCAGCCAAGAGGTCCTAGGGGAGACCCAGTACTTC.

V and J are TRBV4-2 and TRBJ1-5; 11 bases are shared with TRBD1. Germline V gives CDR1 LGHNA, CDR2 YNFKEQ. The CDR3 length is 15 residues. Trimming cost V 5 bases and J 4 bases; bases outside gene matches: 4. The CDR3 DNA is TGTGCCAGCAGCGCAGGGACAGGGGGAAATCAGCCCCAGCATTTT. It translates to CASSAGTGGNQPQHF.

The gene calls are TRBV19 and TRBJ2-7; D unclear. CDR1 LNHDA and CDR2 SQIVND come from the germline V gene (reference sequence). V was shortened by 3 bases and J by 0 bases, with 15 bases between the two germline ends. The CDR3 runs to 16 residues. The CDR3 nucleotides read TGTGCCAGTAGTATCTACTTTGATCCTACCTCCTACGAGCAGTACTTC. This sequence encodes CASSIYFDPTSYEQYF.

V gene TRBV19 combines with J gene TRBJ2-3; tentative D call: TRBD1 (6 bases). This CDR3 spans 13 amino acids. Germline CDR1 and CDR2: LNHDA and SQIVND (reference sequence). V shed 6 bases and J shed 3 bases, with 10 bases lying between them. CDR3 protein: CASRARGTDTQYF. The CDR3 bases are TGTGCCAGTAGGGCCAGGGGAACAGATACGCAGTATTTT. Filled out from reference TRBV19 and TRBJ2-3, the complete variable domain reads DGGITQSPKYLFRKEGQNVTLSCEQNLNHDAMYWYRQDPGQGLRLIYYSQIVNDFQKGDIAEGYSVSREKKESFPLTVTSAQKNPTAFYLCASRARGTDTQYFGPGTRLTVL.

V is TRBV7-6 and J is TRBJ1-5; TRBD1 might be the D (6 bases). Germline V gene data show CDR1 as SGHVS and CDR2 as FNYEAQ. V was trimmed by 5 bases and J by 4 bases, leaving 12 bases between them. This CDR3 contains 14 residues. CDR3: CASSATGENQPQHF. The CDR3 bases are TGTGCCAGCAGCGCGACAGGAGAAAATCAGCCCCAGCATTTT.

The rearrangement joins TRBV5-6 to TRBJ2-5, with 7 bases lining up with TRBD1. The length of the CDR3 is 14 residues. The germline CDR1 and CDR2 sequences are SGHDT and YYEEEE. Trimming removed 3 bases from V and 1 base from J; junction bases left unmatched: 3. This chain's CDR3 is CASSWGTAQETQYF. The CDR3 nucleotides are TGTGCCAGCAGCTGGGGGACAGCCCAAGAGACCCAGTACTTC.

This sequence joins TRBV5-5 and TRBJ2-2, with 9 bases lining up with TRBD2. This CDR3 has 14 amino acids. CDR1 SGHKS and CDR2 YYEKEE come from the germline V gene (reference sequence). The V segment lost 2 bases and the J segment 6 bases; nucleotides outside the gene matches: 2. CDR3 residues: CASSFRGGAGELFF. The CDR3 DNA follows: TGTGCCAGCAGCTTCCGCGGGGGGGCCGGGGAGCTGTTTTTT.

This chain connects TRBV9 to TRBJ1-3; D is possibly TRBD1 (5 bases). The CDR3 consists of 15 residues. V was shortened by 3 bases and J by 4 bases, with 14 bases between the two germline ends. Germline loops: CDR1 SGDLS, CDR2 YYNGEE. CDR3 protein: CASSAQEDRGNTIYF. In DNA, the CDR3 is TGTGCCAGCAGCGCTCAAGAAGACAGAGGAAACACCATATATTTT. Together with reference TRBV9 and TRBJ1-3, the CDR3 gives the full variable domain: DSGVTQTPKHLITATGQRVTLRCSPRSGDLSVYWYQQSLDQGLQFLIQYYNGEERAKGNILERFSAQQFPDLHSELNLSSLELGDSALYFCASSAQEDRGNTIYFGEGSWLTVV.

The chain links TRBV18 to TRBJ1-6; a possible D gene is TRBD1 (6 bases). Germline V gene sequence: CDR1 KGHSH, CDR2 LQKENI. V was pared by 6 bases and J by 8 bases, with 14 bases between. CDR3 length: 14 amino acids. The CDR3 DNA follows: TGTGCCAGCTCTGGGGGGGCTCGGGATTCACCCCTCCACTTT. Protein product: CASSGGARDSPLHF.

The chain uses TRBV7-8 and TRBJ1-2; no clear D gene. The V end was cut by 5 bases, the J end by 7 bases, with 20 bases between. CDR1 is SGHVS, CDR2 FQNEAQ, per germline. The CDR3 contains 15 residues. CDR3 DNA sequence: TGTGCCAGCAGCCCCATCCGGCCCTACCTCACTGGCTACACCTTC. Amino acid sequence: CASSPIRPYLTGYTF.

The chain recombines TRBV7-9 with TRBJ2-1; 12 nucleotides agree with TRBD2. V lost 5 bases to trimming and J lost 1 base; unmatched junction nucleotides: 6. Germline assignment: CDR1 SEHNR and CDR2 FQNEAQ (reference sequence). The CDR3 has 17 residues. The CDR3 DNA reads as TGTGCCAGCAGCCCGCTAGCGGGGGGGCGTTCCTACAATGAGCAGTTCTTC. As protein: CASSPLAGGRSYNEQFF.

The rearrangement uses TRBV28 and TRBJ1-1, with TRBD1 matching 8 bases. Per the germline V gene, CDR1 is MDHEN and CDR2 is SYDVKM. This CDR3 contains 14 residues. The V gene end was trimmed by 7 bases and the J gene end by 4 bases; junction bases not matched to a gene: 8. CDR3 region: CASINRGSGTEAFF. In DNA form, the CDR3 reads TGTGCCAGCATCAACAGGGGGAGTGGCACTGAAGCTTTCTTT.

This clone showed up just a few times. Distinct nucleotide sequences in the sample also encode this CDR3. The rearrangement links TRBV6-5 to TRBJ1-1; D gene uncertain. In germline, CDR1 is MNHEY, CDR2 SVGAGI. Trimming left V 4 bases short and J 0 bases short, with 6 bases between. The CDR3 covers 13 residues. CDR3 DNA sequence: TGTGCCAGCAGTTCCCCAATGAACACTGAAGCTTTCTTT. Translation: CASSSPMNTEAFF.

This rearrangement joins TRBV29-1 to TRBJ2-2; unclear D gene. The CDR3 has 13 amino acids. Germline loops: CDR1 SQVTM, CDR2 ANQGSEA. V was trimmed by 5 bases and J by 5 bases, leaving 12 bases between them. CDR3: CSVRVFVTGELFF. Written as DNA, the CDR3 is TGCAGCGTTCGGGTATTCGTAACCGGGGAGCTGTTTTTT.

The chain uses TRBV5-1 and TRBJ2-7; 9 positions match TRBD1. Germline-derived CDR1 and CDR2 are SGHRS and YFSETQ. Trimming took 4 bases from V and 5 from J; bases not matched to a gene: 4. The CDR3 consists of 13 residues. The CDR3 protein is CASSRTGVHEQYF. In nucleotides, the CDR3 is TGCGCCAGCAGCCGGACAGGGGTCCACGAGCAGTACTTC.

This clone was observed a single time. The chain has TRBV29-1 and TRBJ2-1; unclear D gene. The CDR3 contains 20 residues. Germline V gene sequence: CDR1 SQVTM, CDR2 ANQGSEA. V dropped 2 bases and J dropped 0 bases, with 26 bases sitting between them. The CDR3, as DNA: TGCAGCGTTGAAACCTCGGACCTTCGGGCAATTGTTTCCTCCTACAATGAGCAGTTCTTC. Translated, it gives CSVETSDLRAIVSSYNEQFF.

The chain links TRBV7-2 to TRBJ2-5; a weak D match, TRBD2 (5 bases). This CDR3 is 16 amino acids long. The ends were cut back, 0 bases at V and 5 bases at J, with 16 bases in the middle. CDR1 SGHTA and CDR2 FQGNSA come from the germline V gene. The CDR3 reads CASSLASLAVGETQYF. CDR3 nucleotides: TGTGCCAGCAGCTTAGCCAGCCTAGCTGTCGGGGAGACCCAGTACTTC.

The chain links TRBV19 to TRBJ2-7; D possibly uses TRBD1 or TRBD2 (5 bases each). CDR1 and CDR2 from the germline V gene are LNHDA and SQIVND (reference sequence). The V gene lost 2 bases and the J gene lost 2 bases, with 10 bases spanning the gap. This CDR3 contains 14 residues. CDR3 region: CASSITGPPYEQYF. The CDR3 coding sequence is TGTGCCAGTAGTATAACGGGACCTCCCTACGAGCAGTACTTC.